This TCR beta chain derives from a study of OX40 agonist ivuxolimab in advanced cancers. General observations from the study: CD4+ T cells averaged fewer expanded clones than CD8+ T cells.

CDR1 SGHVT and CDR2 SQSDAQ come from the germline V gene. Trimming left V 1 base short and J 7 bases short, with 8 bases between. The CDR3 consists of 12 residues. As for this clone: Its target is not known. A read error is the likely source, as a far larger clone sits one nucleotide away. This likely comes from a read error, as the CDR3 has no conserved phenylalanine or tryptophan at its end.

Data came from immunoSEQ multiplex PCR; TCRdb stores just in-frame clones and leaves some out. Here the sample spans about 5,600 clones, around 71% being singletons. The sample here was CD4+ or CD8+ T cells sorted from blood, taken in a trial of the OX40 agonist ivuxolimab. This receptor was identified in an adult with an advanced solid tumor such as melanoma, head and neck, liver or kidney cancer. The chain links TRBV7-4 to TRBJ2-7; D is undetermined. CDR3 nucleotide sequence: TGTGCCAGCAGCTTAGTACTGGGGGAGCAGTACTCC. It codes for CASSLVLGEQYS.